This TCR beta chain is from a study of cytomegalovirus exposure and HLA in healthy donors. Study-wide results and caveats: Some V segments, including TRBV6-2 and TRBV6-3, were excluded as indistinguishable. Analyses of presence/absence relied on an assumption of roughly uniform sequencing depth across donors.

As concerns this clone: Its antigen is not known.

60 Vbeta and 13 Jbeta primers were used in PCR. Using immunoSEQ multiplex PCR, the repertoire was profiled, and TCRdb retains in-frame clones only, with some absent. Here the sample spans about 100,000 clones, about four fifths being singletons. The CDR3 sequence is 16 residues long. Germline CDR1 reads GTSNPN; CDR2 reads SVGIG (reference sequence). The V and J ends lost 3 bases and 1 base respectively, with 18 bases between them. The J gene is TRBJ1-1, the V gene TRBV30; TRBD1 might be the D (5 bases). The sample consisted of PBMCs. This sequence was found in a man aged 25 to 40 in good health and CMV-seronegative. The CDR3 spells CAWRTTNRLWNTEAFF. In nucleotides, the CDR3 is TGTGCCTGGAGGACGACGAACAGGCTTTGGAACACTGAAGCTTTCTTT.